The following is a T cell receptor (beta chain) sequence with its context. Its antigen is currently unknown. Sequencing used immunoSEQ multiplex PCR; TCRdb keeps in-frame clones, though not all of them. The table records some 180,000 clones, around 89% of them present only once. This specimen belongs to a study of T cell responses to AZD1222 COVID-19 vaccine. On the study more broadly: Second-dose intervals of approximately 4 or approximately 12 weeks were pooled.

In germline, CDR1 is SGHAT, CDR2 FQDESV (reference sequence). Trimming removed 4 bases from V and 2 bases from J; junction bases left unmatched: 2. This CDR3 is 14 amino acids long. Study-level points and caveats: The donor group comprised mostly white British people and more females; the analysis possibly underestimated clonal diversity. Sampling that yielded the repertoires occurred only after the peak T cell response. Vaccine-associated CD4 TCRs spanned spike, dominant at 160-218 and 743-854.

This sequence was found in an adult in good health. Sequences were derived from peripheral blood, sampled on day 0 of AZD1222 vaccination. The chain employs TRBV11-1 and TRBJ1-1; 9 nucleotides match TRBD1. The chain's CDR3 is CASSWGQGNTEAFF. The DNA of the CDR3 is TGTGCCAGCAGCTGGGGACAGGGCAACACTGAAGCTTTCTTT. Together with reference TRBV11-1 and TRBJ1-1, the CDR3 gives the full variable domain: EAEVAQSPRYKITEKSQAVAFWCDPISGHATLYWYRQILGQGPELLVQFQDESVVDDSQLPKDRFSAERLKGVDSTLKIQPAELGDSAMYLCASSWGQGNTEAFFGQGTRLTVV.